Presented here are 17 T cell receptor beta chains from one specimen sequenced in a study of CD8 T cells in ankylosing spondylitis. TCRdb recomputed calls from the 5' RACE reads with MiXCR, one row per CDR3 protein. The sample shows around 100,000 distinct CDR3 sequences, around 8.3% of them seen only once. These receptors' targets are unknown. Regarding the study as a whole: For ankylosing spondylitis blood, a TCR beta motif of about eight highly homologous variants appeared characteristic.

Sequences were obtained from blood, either unsorted or a sorted T cell fraction (not recorded which). The origin of the receptors is a male donor with ankylosing spondylitis.

As to this clonotype: This could be a read error, since a much larger clone is one nucleotide away. This sequence joins TRBV7-9 and TRBJ2-5; D remains ambiguous. The V and J ends lost 4 bases and 1 base respectively, with 10 bases between them. The CDR3 sequence is 14 residues long. Germline V gene data show CDR1 as SEHNR and CDR2 as FQNEAQ (reference sequence). CDR3 loop: CASSYPDRQETQYF. In DNA form, the CDR3 reads TGTGCCAGCAGCTACCCGGACCGCCAAGAGACCCAGTACTTC.

This clonotype was observed a few times. V is TRBV5-1 and J is TRBJ2-7; D is perhaps TRBD1 (6 bases). The CDR3 spans 14 residues. Germline CDR1 SGHRS, CDR2 YFSETQ. With 0 bases removed from V and 2 bases from J, the gap between germline ends came to 9 bases. CDR3 region: CASSLGDTTYEQYV. CDR3 DNA: TGCGCCAGCAGCTTGGGGGACACCACCTACGAGCAGTACGTC.

This clonotype came up a few times. The V and J genes are TRBV5-6 and TRBJ1-2, with D perhaps matching TRBD1 (5 bases). Germline lookup yields CDR1 SGHDT and CDR2 YYEEEE. V shed 4 bases and J shed 4 bases, with 11 bases lying between them. The CDR3 consists of 13 residues. Here the CDR3 DNA reads TGTGCCAGCAGCCAGACAGAGCTCTATGGCTACACCTTC. Translated, it gives CASSQTELYGYTF.

This clonotype was observed at least ten times. This chain joins TRBV28 and TRBJ2-3; 8 bases fit TRBD1. V shed 4 bases, J shed 1 base, and the junction held 4 bases outside the gene matches. Germline CDR1 is MDHEN and CDR2 is SYDVKM. The CDR3 totals 15 residues. The CDR3 spells CASSSGGFGTDTQYF. In DNA, the CDR3 is TGTGCCAGCAGTTCAGGGGGCTTCGGCACAGATACGCAGTATTTT.

This clonotype was counted many times. The chain couples TRBV5-1 to TRBJ2-7; no clear D gene. Per germline, CDR1 SGHRS and CDR2 YFSETQ. V lost 4 bases, J lost 2 bases, and 10 bases lay in between. This CDR3 is 13 amino acids long. CDR3 region: CASSDTRAYEQYF. CDR3 bases: TGCGCCAGCAGCGACACTCGAGCCTACGAGCAGTACTTC.

This clonotype was counted ten times or more. This chain links TRBV12-3 or TRBV12-4 with TRBJ2-1; 12 bases are a match to TRBD2. CDR3 length: 14 residues. J was trimmed by 7 bases and V by 7 bases; bases with no gene match: 5. The CDR3 is CASILAGGPNEQFF. The DNA for the CDR3 is TGTGCCAGCATCCTAGCGGGAGGGCCAAATGAGCAGTTCTTC.

This clonotype came up many times. The chain couples TRBV10-3 to TRBJ2-7, with 8 bases aligning to TRBD2. V lost 2 bases and J lost 6; bases outside the gene matches: 9. The CDR3 consists of 15 residues. Looked up from germline, CDR1 is ENHRY and CDR2 is SYGVKD. The CDR3 sequence is CAISEDETSAREQYF. The CDR3 region has the DNA TGTGCCATCAGTGAGGATGAGACTAGCGCCCGCGAGCAGTACTTC.

As concerns this clonotype: Mismatch with germline at one junction end may stem from a read error. V is TRBV2 and J is TRBJ2-1; 11 bases are a match to TRBD2. Germline V gene data show CDR1 as SNHLY and CDR2 as FYNNEI. This CDR3 is built from 17 residues. CDR3 DNA: TGTGCCAGCAGCCAATTACTAGCGGGAGTAATCTACAGTGAGCAGTTCTTC. Amino acid sequence: CASSQLLAGVIYSEQFF.

This clonotype occurred a few times. The V gene is TRBV13, the J gene TRBJ2-1, with D possibly being TRBD2 (6 bases). From germline, CDR1 is PRHDT and CDR2 FYEKMQ (reference sequence). The germline V and J ends were trimmed by 6 bases and 3 bases, with 15 bases remaining between them. The CDR3 loop spans 15 amino acids. The CDR3 DNA is TGTGCCAGCAGGGGGGAGGAGGGAGTCTACAATGAGCAGTTCTTC. Protein product: CASRGEEGVYNEQFF.

The chain has TRBV5-6 and TRBJ2-1, with D perhaps matching TRBD2 (6 bases). Trimming took off 7 bases at V and 3 bases at J, with 32 bases between the two ends. Germline CDR1 is SGHDT and CDR2 is YYEEEE. CDR3 length equals 20 residues. In DNA form, the CDR3 reads TGTGCCAGCGATGGGGACCCACTCCGCCGGGACTCAACCCACTACAATGAGCAGTTCTTC. Translated: CASDGDPLRRDSTHYNEQFF.

This clonotype has just a few counts. This sequence joins TRBV5-1 and TRBJ2-1; possible D gene TRBD2, 5 bases. The length of the CDR3 is 16 residues. Per germline, CDR1 SGHRS and CDR2 YFSETQ. V was pared by 0 bases and J by 8 bases, with 18 bases between. CDR3 bases: TGCGCCAGCAGCTTGGTGGGTAGCGCTTGGGGTGATGAGCAGTTCTTC. As protein: CASSLVGSAWGDEQFF. The whole variable domain, remainder taken from reference TRBV5-1 and TRBJ2-1, is KAGVTQTPRYLIKTRGQQVTLSCSPISGHRSVSWYQQTPGQGLQFLFEYFSETQRNKGNFPGRFSGRQFSNSRSEMNVSTLELGDSALYLCASSLVGSAWGDEQFFGPGTRLTVL.

The chain joins TRBV11-2 to TRBJ2-3, with 8 bases matching TRBD2. Germline loops: CDR1 SGHAT, CDR2 FQNNGV. There are 16 residues in the CDR3. J lost 0 bases, V lost 2 bases, and 4 bases had no gene match. CDR3 DNA: TGTGCCAGCAGCTTATTTACTAGCGGCAGCACAGATACGCAGTATTTT. Translating it yields CASSLFTSGSTDTQYF.

This clonotype was seen repeatedly, ten times or more. This chain uses TRBV5-1 with TRBJ1-2, with a weak D call TRBD1 (6 bases). V lost 0 bases and J 5 bases, leaving 14 bases between the germline ends. The CDR3 runs to 15 residues. Germline lookup yields CDR1 SGHRS and CDR2 YFSETQ. CDR3 bases: TGCGCCAGCAGCTTGGGACAGGCCCGGGGGTATGGCTACACCTTC. Translation: CASSLGQARGYGYTF. The whole variable domain, remainder taken from reference TRBV5-1 and TRBJ1-2, is KAGVTQTPRYLIKTRGQQVTLSCSPISGHRSVSWYQQTPGQGLQFLFEYFSETQRNKGNFPGRFSGRQFSNSRSEMNVSTLELGDSALYLCASSLGQARGYGYTFGSGTRLTVV.

This clonotype showed up many times. The chain couples TRBV24-1 to TRBJ2-5; perhaps D is TRBD1 or TRBD2 (5 bases each). V was trimmed by 1 base and J by 2 bases, leaving 7 bases between them. Germline V CDR1 and CDR2: KGHDR, SFDVKD. The CDR3 totals 14 residues. This CDR3 reads CATSDFEGQETQYF. CDR3 in DNA: TGTGCCACCAGTGATTTTGAGGGGCAAGAGACCCAGTACTTC.

This clonotype turned up a few times. The chain joins TRBV14 to TRBJ2-2; 9 bases match TRBD1. This CDR3 has 16 amino acids. The V gene end was trimmed by 3 bases and the J gene end by 5 bases; junction bases not matched to a gene: 7. Germline CDR1 SGHDN, CDR2 FVKESK. Here the CDR3 reads CASSHTGQGGTGELFF. CDR3 nucleotides: TGTGCCAGCAGCCATACGGGACAGGGTGGAACCGGGGAGCTGTTTTTT.

This clonotype has at least ten counts. CDR3 protein: CASSQEGGTEFF. The DNA for the CDR3 is TGTGCCAGCAGCCAAGAGGGCGGGACGGAGTTCTTC. The chain has TRBV3-1 and TRBJ2-1, with TRBD2 as a possible D gene (6 bases). From germline, CDR1 is LGHDT and CDR2 YNNKEL (reference sequence). The CDR3 extends over 12 amino acids. The V end lost 0 bases, the J end lost 14 bases, and 11 bases lay between the germline ends.

The chain combines TRBV18 with TRBJ2-7; tentative D call: TRBD1 (6 bases). V lost 2 bases to trimming and J lost 0 bases, with 20 bases between them. The CDR3 has 18 residues. CDR1 is KGHSH, CDR2 LQKENI, per germline. The CDR3 loop is CASSPNRGHPQNSYEQYF. The CDR3 coding sequence is TGTGCCAGCTCACCAAATAGGGGACACCCACAAAACTCCTACGAGCAGTACTTC. The whole variable domain, filled in from reference TRBV18 and TRBJ2-7, reads NAGVMQNPRHLVRRRGQEARLRCSPMKGHSHVYWYRQLPEEGLKFMVYLQKENIIDESGMPKERFSAEFPKEGPSILRIQQVVRGDSAAYFCASSPNRGHPQNSYEQYFGPGTRLTVT.